This T cell receptor beta chain is drawn from a study of T cells in Graves' hyperthyroidism and ophthalmopathy. Overall study findings and caveats: Most thyroid-expanded clonotypes above 0.001 were also found in blood.

V was shortened by 6 bases and J by 0 bases, with 14 bases between the two germline ends. The CDR3 contains 15 residues. Per germline, CDR1 MNHEY and CDR2 SVGEGT. Authors of the study amplified TCR beta CDR3 regions from RNA transcripts. During a first-round RT-PCR of the TCR CDR3, the HTBI primer set was used. MiXCR was run by TCRdb on the multiplex PCR reads, yielding one entry per CDR3 protein. The sample shows over 250,000 distinct CDR3 sequences, more than 15% of them seen only once. The PBMCs studied were ones that came from 9 to 10 ml fresh peripheral blood. This clonotype has ten or more counts. No antigen is known for it.

The chain carries TRBV6-2 or TRBV6-3 and TRBJ1-1; TRBD1 might be the D (6 bases). The sequenced material came from blood. The TCR sequence derives from a woman aged 60-75 years with Graves' ophthalmopathy. CDR3 sequence: CASRPGTPMNTEAFF. The CDR3 coding sequence is TGTGCCAGCAGACCTGGGACACCCATGAACACTGAAGCTTTCTTT.